The 4 T cell receptor beta chains below come from one sample, sequenced in a study of T cell repertoires in cytomegalovirus infection. MiXCR, run by TCRdb on the reads, gives a single entry per CDR3 protein. Among approximately 190,000 distinct CDR3 sequences listed, approximately 9.6% were seen once. Sequenced material: PBMCs. The receptor set was obtained from a human donor in good health (CMV status not recorded). Some clones in this sample may be carry-over from other donors' samples.

This clonotype has a handful of counts. The chain employs TRBV28 and TRBJ1-2; the D gene is possibly TRBD1 (5 bases). The CDR3 is 13 residues long. V lost 7 bases to trimming and J lost 4 bases, with 13 bases between them. Germline V gene data show CDR1 as MDHEN and CDR2 as SYDVKM. CDR3 in DNA: TGTGCCAGCACCCTAGACAGATTCTATGGCTACACCTTC. This translates into CASTLDRFYGYTF.

This rearrangement joins TRBV3-1 to TRBJ1-1; D gene unclear. The CDR3 consists of 14 residues. V was cut by 1 base and J by 1 base, with 7 bases left in between. Germline V gives CDR1 LGHDT, CDR2 YNNKEL (reference sequence). Here the CDR3 DNA reads TGTGCCAGCAGCCAAGGGGCCTCGAACACTGAAGCTTTCTTT. Residues: CASSQGASNTEAFF.

This clonotype was counted a few times. The chain combines TRBV4-1 with TRBJ2-6; tentatively, D is TRBD1 or TRBD2 (6 bases each). Germline loops: CDR1 MGHRA, CDR2 YSYEKL. CDR3 length: 18 residues. V dropped 0 bases and J dropped 2 bases, with 14 bases sitting between them. The CDR3 DNA sequence: TGCGCCAGCAGCCAAGATCATGGGGGGCCGACTGGGGCCAACGTCCTGACTTTC. Translating it yields CASSQDHGGPTGANVLTF.

This clonotype was picked up a small number of times. This rearrangement joins TRBV5-4 to TRBJ1-1, with 7 bases lining up with TRBD1. The CDR3 is made up of 13 amino acids. Germline-derived CDR1 and CDR2 are SGHNT and YYREEE (reference sequence). J lost 11 bases, V lost 0 bases, and 7 bases had no gene match. The CDR3 DNA is TGTGCCAGCAGCTTGGAGGATGGACAGGAGGCTTTCTTT. Encoded protein: CASSLEDGQEAFF.